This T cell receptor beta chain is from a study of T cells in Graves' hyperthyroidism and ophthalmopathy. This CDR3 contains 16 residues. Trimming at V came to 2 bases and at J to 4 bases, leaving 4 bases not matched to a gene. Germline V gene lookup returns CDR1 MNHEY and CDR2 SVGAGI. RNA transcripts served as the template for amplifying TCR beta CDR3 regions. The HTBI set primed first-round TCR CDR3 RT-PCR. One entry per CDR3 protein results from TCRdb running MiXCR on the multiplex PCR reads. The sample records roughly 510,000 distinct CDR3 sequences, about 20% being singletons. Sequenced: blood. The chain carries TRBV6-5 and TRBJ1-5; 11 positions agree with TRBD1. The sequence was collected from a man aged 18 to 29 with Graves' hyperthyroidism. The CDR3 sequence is CASSYPGTGGNQPQHF. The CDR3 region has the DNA TGTGCCAGCAGTTACCCCGGGACAGGGGGTAATCAGCCCCAGCATTTT.